Below are 14 T cell receptor beta chains sequenced from a single sample in a study of blood T cell repertoires in COVID-19. This table comes from immunoSEQ multiplex PCR, and its TCRdb copy is limited to in-frame clones, with some not included. The table has 100,000 to 150,000 clones, around 83% seen once. The material sequenced was peripheral blood. The receptors here all came from a man aged 40-55 years with active or convalescent COVID-19.

The J gene is TRBJ1-2, the V gene TRBV6-2 or TRBV6-3, with 8 bases matching TRBD1. The germline gives CDR1 MNHEY, CDR2 SVGEGT. This CDR3 spans 14 amino acids. V trimming: 6 bases; J trimming: 5 bases; junction bases outside the gene matches: 8. The CDR3 sequence is CASSHEDRGYGYTF. CDR3 bases: TGTGCCAGCAGCCACGAAGACAGGGGATATGGCTACACCTTC.

The genes are TRBV11-2 and TRBJ2-2, with a tentative D call TRBD1 (6 bases). Looked up from germline, CDR1 is SGHAT and CDR2 is FQNNGV. Trimming took off 5 bases at V and 7 bases at J, with 17 bases between the two ends. The CDR3 has 15 residues. DNA for the CDR3: TGTGCCAGCAGCCGATCAACTGAACAGGGCGGGGAGCTGTTTTTT. Protein sequence: CASSRSTEQGGELFF. The variable domain in full, with the rest retrieved from reference TRBV11-2 and TRBJ2-2, is EAGVAQSPRYKIIEKRQSVAFWCNPISGHATLYWYQQILGQGPKLLIQFQNNGVVDDSQLPKDRFSAERLKGVDSTLKIQPAKLEDSAVYLCASSRSTEQGGELFFGEGSRLTVL.

This chain links TRBV12-5 with TRBJ2-4; TRBD1 agrees at 7 bases. J gave up 13 bases and V 5 bases, and 8 bases lay outside the gene matches. The CDR3 totals 12 residues. Germline V gene data show CDR1 as LGHNT and CDR2 as FRNRAP. CDR3 amino acids: CASGPSQGPQYF. The CDR3 DNA reads TGTGCTAGTGGTCCATCACAGGGGCCACAGTACTTC.

This rearrangement joins TRBV4-3 to TRBJ1-2, with no clear D. The CDR3 is 12 amino acids. The ends were cut back, 3 bases at V and 13 bases at J, with 15 bases in the middle. Germline lookup yields CDR1 LGHNA and CDR2 YSLEER. The CDR3 spells CASSHPVGGPTF. The CDR3 DNA reads TGCGCCAGCAGCCACCCGGTCGGCGGTCCCACCTTC.

The chain employs TRBV6-6 and TRBJ1-6, with D possibly being TRBD1 (5 bases). Germline V gives CDR1 MNHNY, CDR2 SVGAGI (reference sequence). The CDR3 is made up of 15 amino acids. Trimming removed 6 bases at V and 7 bases at J, with 16 bases between. CDR3 bases: TGTGCCAGCAGCCTAGGGGAGGGAGACAATTCACCCCTCCACTTT. Encoded protein: CASSLGEGDNSPLHF.

Details on this clone: This sample also contains other DNA sequences that code for the same CDR3. The chain joins TRBV7-3 to TRBJ2-1, with 13 bases aligning to TRBD2. CDR1 and CDR2 from the germline V gene are SGHTA and FQGTGA. With V trimmed by 5 bases and J by 6 bases, 1 base remained unmatched. The CDR3 length is 14 residues. CDR3: CASSTSGGANEQFF. The CDR3 region has the DNA TGTGCCAGCAGCACTAGCGGGGGGGCCAATGAGCAGTTCTTC.

The V and J genes are TRBV2 and TRBJ1-2; 7 bases are shared with TRBD1. Germline V gene sequence: CDR1 SNHLY, CDR2 FYNNEI. This CDR3 region has 11 residues. V shed 11 bases and J 7 bases; nucleotides not matched to a gene: 7. The CDR3 bases are TGTGCCGTATCAGGGGGATCTGGCTACACCTTC. Translated: CAVSGGSGYTF.

The rearrangement joins TRBV6-6 to TRBJ1-2; a possible D gene is TRBD1 (5 bases). The germline V gene has CDR1 MNHNY and CDR2 SVGAGI (reference sequence). V was shortened by 0 bases and J by 8 bases, with 10 bases between the two germline ends. The CDR3 spans 13 residues. CDR3 nucleotides: TGTGCCAGCAGTTACTCGGGGGGAGGCGGCTACACCTTC. This gives the protein CASSYSGGGGYTF.

The chain uses TRBV7-9 and TRBJ1-1; perhaps TRBD1 as D (6 bases). CDR1 SEHNR and CDR2 FQNEAQ come from the germline V gene (reference sequence). The germline V and J ends were trimmed by 7 bases and 4 bases, with 16 bases remaining between them. CDR3 length equals 14 residues. DNA for the CDR3: TGTGCCAGCAATCCCGGGGGGGCGACCACTGAAGCTTTCTTT. It is translated as CASNPGGATTEAFF.

The V call is TRBV7-6, the J call TRBJ2-1, with TRBD2 matching 14 bases. CDR1 is SGHVS and CDR2 is FNYEAQ in the germline V gene. The trim removed 5 bases at V and 6 bases at J, leaving 3 bases unmatched. The CDR3 covers 15 residues. Here the CDR3 DNA reads TGTGCCAGCAGCAAGACTAGCGGGGGGGCCAATGAGCAGTTCTTC. It is translated as CASSKTSGGANEQFF.

Here the CDR3 reads CASSSRQHVFTETQYF. For the CDR3, the DNA is TGTGCCAGCAGTTCCCGACAGCATGTTTTTACGGAGACCCAGTACTTC. The genes are TRBV27 and TRBJ2-5; TRBD1 might be the D (5 bases). Germline V CDR1 and CDR2: MNHEY, SMNVEV (reference sequence). CDR3 length: 16 residues. Trimming shortened V by 4 bases and J by 5 bases, and 20 bases separated the two germline ends.

This chain joins TRBV30 and TRBJ2-7; tentatively, D is TRBD1 (6 bases). Trimming pared 7 bases from V and 3 bases from J, leaving 13 bases between. The CDR3 runs to 12 residues. In germline, CDR1 is GTSNPN, CDR2 SVGIG (reference sequence). CDR3 coding DNA: TGTGCCTCGAGAAAGGACAGCTACGAGCAGTACTTC. Translated, it gives CASRKDSYEQYF.

V gene TRBV5-4 combines with J gene TRBJ2-7; the match to TRBD2 covers 8 bases. The CDR3 spans 14 residues. Germline CDR1 is SGHNT and CDR2 is YYREEE (reference sequence). The V and J ends lost 5 bases and 4 bases, in that order; junction bases with no gene match: 8. CDR3 sequence: CASRDSGEGYEQYF. DNA for the CDR3: TGTGCCAGCAGGGATAGCGGGGAGGGGTACGAGCAGTACTTC.

This sequence joins TRBV9 and TRBJ2-5, with D maybe TRBD2 (5 bases). Deletions cut 4 bases from V and 5 bases from J, with 12 bases between. CDR1 is SGDLS, CDR2 YYNGEE, per germline. This CDR3 contains 13 residues. The chain's CDR3 is CASSLLDSETQYF. The CDR3 DNA sequence: TGTGCCAGCAGCCTACTAGATTCGGAGACCCAGTACTTC.